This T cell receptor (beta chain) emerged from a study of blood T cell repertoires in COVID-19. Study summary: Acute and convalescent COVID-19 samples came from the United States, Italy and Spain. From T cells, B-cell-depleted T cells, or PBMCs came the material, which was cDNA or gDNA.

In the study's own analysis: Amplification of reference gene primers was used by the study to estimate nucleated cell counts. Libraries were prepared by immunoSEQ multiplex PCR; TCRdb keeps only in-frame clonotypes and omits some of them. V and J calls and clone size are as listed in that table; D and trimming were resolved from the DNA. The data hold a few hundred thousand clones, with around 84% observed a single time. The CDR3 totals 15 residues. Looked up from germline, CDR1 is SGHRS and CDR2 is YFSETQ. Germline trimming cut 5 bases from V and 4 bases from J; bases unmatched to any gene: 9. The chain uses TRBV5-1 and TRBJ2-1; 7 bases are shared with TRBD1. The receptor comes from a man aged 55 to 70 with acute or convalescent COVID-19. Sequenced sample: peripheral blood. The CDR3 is CASSSGRDRYNEQFF. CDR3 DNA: TGCGCCAGCAGTTCGGGACGGGACAGATACAATGAGCAGTTCTTC.